This T cell receptor beta chain comes out of a study of regulatory T cells in long-lasting Graves disease. At the level of the study: Newly diagnosed Graves' patients took antithyroid drugs under 3 months. Study-level points and caveats: Persistent cases favored TRBV28, TRBJ1-2 and TRBJ2-5.

This CDR3 is 13 amino acids long. J lost 10 bases, V lost 2 bases, and 6 bases had no gene match. This clonotype was seen at least ten times. Its specificity is not known. As to time point: newly diagnosed GD, antithyroid drugs for less than 3 months. Preparation of the TCR library used RNA extracted from PBMCs. Relying on iRepertoire HTBI primers and Arm-PCR of CDR3 regions, the team built TCR beta libraries. TCRdb processed the multiplex PCR reads anew with MiXCR; each CDR3 protein has one entry. The repertoire holds 550,000 to 700,000 distinct CDR3 sequences, with about 16% as singletons. The data also belong to a second study, concerning T cells in Graves' hyperthyroidism and ophthalmopathy. That work states: Among clonotypes expanded in thyroid above 0.001, most were also found in blood.

Sequenced here: peripheral blood mononuclear cells (PBMCs), sampled at new diagnosis, from a patient treated with antithyroid drugs. This sequence joins TRBV12-3 or TRBV12-4 and TRBJ1-2; 8 bases line up with TRBD1. The TCR was taken from a man in his late teens or twenties with Graves disease. The CDR3 loop reads CASSLRTGSTYTF. The CDR3 DNA is TGTGCCAGCAGTTTACGGACAGGGTCTACCTACACCTTC.